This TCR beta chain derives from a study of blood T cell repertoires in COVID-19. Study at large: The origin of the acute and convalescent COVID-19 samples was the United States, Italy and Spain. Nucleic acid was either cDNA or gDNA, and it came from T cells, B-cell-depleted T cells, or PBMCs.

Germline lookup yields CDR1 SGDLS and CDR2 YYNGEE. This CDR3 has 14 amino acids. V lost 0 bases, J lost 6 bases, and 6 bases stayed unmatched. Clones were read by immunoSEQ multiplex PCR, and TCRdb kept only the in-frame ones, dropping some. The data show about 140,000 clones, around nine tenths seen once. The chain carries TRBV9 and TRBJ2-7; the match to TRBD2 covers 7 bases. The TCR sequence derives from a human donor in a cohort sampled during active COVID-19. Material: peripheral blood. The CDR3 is CASSVDAGVGEQYF. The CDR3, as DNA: TGTGCCAGCAGCGTAGATGCGGGGGTCGGCGAGCAGTACTTC.